By its share, the clone carrying this T cell receptor beta chain is medium-sized (0.01 to 0.1%). Germline CDR1 reads SGHKS; CDR2 reads YYEKEE (reference sequence). CDR3 length: 17 amino acids. J lost 0 bases, V lost 0 bases, and 6 bases had no gene match. The data are from a study of prognosis after radiotherapy for stage I lung cancer. The study amplified the TCR beta CDR3 region from genomic DNA. This amplification was carried out by two rounds of multiplex PCR. First-round PCR used primers specific to each TRBV and TRBJ gene. TCRdb reprocessed the multiplex PCR reads with MiXCR, giving one entry per CDR3 protein. The table has over 12,000 distinct CDR3 sequences, roughly a quarter seen once; the top ten hold about 10%.

The material sequenced was PBMCs, taken before or after stereotactic body radiation therapy (not recorded which). The chain employs TRBV5-5 and TRBJ2-3; 8 bases match TRBD2. The TCR comes from a donor over 45 with non-small cell lung cancer. DNA of the CDR3: TGTGCCAGCAGCTTGGAGTCCCCTAGCGGGAGCACAGATACGCAGTATTTT. Its translation is CASSLESPSGSTDTQYF. Full variable domain (outside the CDR3, taken from reference TRBV5-5 and TRBJ2-3): DAGVTQSPTHLIKTRGQQVTLRCSPISGHKSVSWYQQVLGQGPQFIFQYYEKEERGRGNFPDRFSARQFPNYSSELNVNALLLGDSALYLCASSLESPSGSTDTQYFGPGTRLTVL.